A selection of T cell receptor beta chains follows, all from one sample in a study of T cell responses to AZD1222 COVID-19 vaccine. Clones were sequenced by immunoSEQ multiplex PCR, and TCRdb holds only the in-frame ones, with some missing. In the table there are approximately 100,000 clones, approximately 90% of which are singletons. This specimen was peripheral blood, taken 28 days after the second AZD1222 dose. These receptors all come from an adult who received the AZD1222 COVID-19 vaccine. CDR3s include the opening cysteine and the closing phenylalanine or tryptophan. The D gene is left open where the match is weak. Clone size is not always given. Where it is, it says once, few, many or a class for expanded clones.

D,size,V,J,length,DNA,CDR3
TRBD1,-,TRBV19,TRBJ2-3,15,TGTGCCAGTAGTATTGGGGGACAGATATATGATACGCAGTATTTT,CASSIGGQIYDTQYF
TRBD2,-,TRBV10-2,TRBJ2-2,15,TGCGCCAGCAGAGAGGGAGGGGCGAACACCGGGGAGCTGTTTTTT,CASREGGANTGELFF
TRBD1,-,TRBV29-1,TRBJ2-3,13,TGCAGCGCACGACAGGGAAGCACAGATACGCAGTATTTT,CSARQGSTDTQYF
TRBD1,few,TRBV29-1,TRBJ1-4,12,TGCAGCGGAAGGGGGCTTGGCGAAAAACTGTTTTTT,CSGRGLGEKLFF
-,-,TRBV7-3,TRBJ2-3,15,TGTGCCAGCAGCTTGCAAGGGGCCCTCACAGATACGCAGTATTTT,CASSLQGALTDTQYF
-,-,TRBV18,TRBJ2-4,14,TGTGCCAGCTCACCACGGACAGAGGGTGACATTCAGTACTTC,CASSPRTEGDIQYF
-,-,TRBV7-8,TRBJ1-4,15,TGTGCCAGCAGCACAACAGGGTCGACTAATGAAAAACTGTTTTTT,CASSTTGSTNEKLFF
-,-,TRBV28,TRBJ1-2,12,TGTGCCAGCAGTCGCCCGACAGGTGGCTACACCTTC,CASSRPTGGYTF
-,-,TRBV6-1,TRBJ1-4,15,TGTGCCAGCAGTGAAGGTCTGGCAACTAATGAAAAACTGTTTTTT,CASSEGLATNEKLFF
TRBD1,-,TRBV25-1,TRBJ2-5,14,TGTGCCAGCACTCCGACAGGGCCGGGAGAGACCCAGTACTTC,CASTPTGPGETQYF
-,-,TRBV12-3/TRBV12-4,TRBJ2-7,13,TGTGCCAGCAGTTTCGGACTCAACTACGAGCAGTACTTC,CASSFGLNYEQYF
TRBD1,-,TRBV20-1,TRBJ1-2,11,TGCAGTGTCTGGGACAGGCGGGGCTACACCTTC,CSVWDRRGYTF
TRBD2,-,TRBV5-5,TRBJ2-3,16,TGTGCCAGCAGCTTAGGACTAGCGGATAGCACAGATACGCAGTATTTT,CASSLGLADSTDTQYF
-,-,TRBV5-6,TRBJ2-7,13,TGTGCCAGCATCCTCCAGGGGCACTACGAGCAGTACTTC,CASILQGHYEQYF
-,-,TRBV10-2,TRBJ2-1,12,TGCGCCAGCAGCCCTGGTGATAATGAGCAGTTCTTC,CASSPGDNEQFF
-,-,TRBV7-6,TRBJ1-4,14,TGTGCCAGCAGCCCGGGTCTCGGGCCTGAAAAACTGTTTTTT,CASSPGLGPEKLFF
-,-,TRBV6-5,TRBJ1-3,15,TGTGCCAGCAGTTACTCGCCAGGGGTAGGAAACACCATATATTTT,CASSYSPGVGNTIYF
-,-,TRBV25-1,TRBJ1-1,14,TGTGCCAGCAGTGAAAGAGCTTCGAACACTGAAGCTTTCTTT,CASSERASNTEAFF
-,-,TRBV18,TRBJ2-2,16,TGTGCCAGCTCACCACTCAGACCTAGATCTACCGGGGAGCTGTTTTTT,CASSPLRPRSTGELFF
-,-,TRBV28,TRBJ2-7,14,TGTGCCAGCAGTTTGGGCCCGGTAACCTACGAGCAGTACTTC,CASSLGPVTYEQYF
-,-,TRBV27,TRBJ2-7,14,TGTGCCAGCAGTTTAAAGGGGGGTCCCTACGAGCAGTACTTC,CASSLKGGPYEQYF
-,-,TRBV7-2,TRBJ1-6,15,TGTGCCAGCAGCTTGGGGCAGATCCCTAATTCACCCCTCCACTTT,CASSLGQIPNSPLHF
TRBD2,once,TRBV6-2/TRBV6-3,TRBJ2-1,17,TGTGCCAGCAGCCCACAGGTGGGCGGGAGCTCCTACAATGAGCAGTTCTTC,CASSPQVGGSSYNEQFF
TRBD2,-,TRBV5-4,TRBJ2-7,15,TGTGCCAGCAGCTTGAGCGGCGGGAGGGTTTACGAGCAGTACTTC,CASSLSGGRVYEQYF
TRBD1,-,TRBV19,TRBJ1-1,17,TGTGCCAGTAGTACCAACAGGGGCGGAATAAGGAACACTGAAGCTTTCTTT,CASSTNRGGIRNTEAFF
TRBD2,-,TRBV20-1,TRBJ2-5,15,TGCAGTGCTAGTGCGGGAGCAATGTACCAAGAGACCCAGTACTTC,CSASAGAMYQETQYF
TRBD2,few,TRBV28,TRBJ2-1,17,TGTGCCAGCACCGATACGAGACTAGCGGGAGGGTACAATGAGCAGTTCTTC,CASTDTRLAGGYNEQFF
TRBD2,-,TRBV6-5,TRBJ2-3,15,TGTGCCAGCAGTTCGTTAGCGGGGGGCACAGATACGCAGTATTTT,CASSSLAGGTDTQYF
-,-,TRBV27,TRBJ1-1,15,TGTGCCAGCAGTTTATCCCCGGTGAGGGACACTGAAGCTTTCTTT,CASSLSPVRDTEAFF
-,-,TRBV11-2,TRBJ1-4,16,TGTGCCAGCAGTCTTCAAGGGGGGACGGGGAGTGAAAAACTGTTTTTT,CASSLQGGTGSEKLFF
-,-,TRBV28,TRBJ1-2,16,TGTGCCAGCAGTCCCCTAGTCGGACAGCGAAACTATGGCTACACCTTC,CASSPLVGQRNYGYTF
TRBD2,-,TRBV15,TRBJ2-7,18,TGTGCCACCAGCAGAGAACGCCTAGCGGGAGGGCCTAGCTACGAGCAGTACTTC,CATSRERLAGGPSYEQYF
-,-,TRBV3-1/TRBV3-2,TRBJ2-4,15,TGTGCCAGCAGCCAAGATCACAGGGCGGGGAACATTCAGTACTTC,CASSQDHRAGNIQYF
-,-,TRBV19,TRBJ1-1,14,TGTGCCAGTAGTCTGGGGGTGGTGAACACTGAAGCTTTCTTT,CASSLGVVNTEAFF
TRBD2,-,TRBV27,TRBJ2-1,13,TGTGCCAGCAGTTTATTGGGCCTAGCGGGATGGTTCTTC,CASSLLGLAGWFF
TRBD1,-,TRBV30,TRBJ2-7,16,TGTGCCTGGAGTGTACCGGGACAGGCGATCTACTACGAGCAGTACTTC,CAWSVPGQAIYYEQYF
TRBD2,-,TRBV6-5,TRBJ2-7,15,TGTGCCAGCAAACCTAGCGGGATGCCTGACTACGAGCAGTACTTC,CASKPSGMPDYEQYF
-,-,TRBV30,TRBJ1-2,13,TGTGCCTGCAAAACGGGGGGAGGCTATGGCTACACCTTC,CACKTGGGYGYTF
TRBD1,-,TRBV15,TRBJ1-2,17,TGTGCCACCAGCGGTAGTCGGGACAGGGGCCGAATCTATGGCTACACCTTC,CATSGSRDRGRIYGYTF
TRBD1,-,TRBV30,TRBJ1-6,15,TGTGCCTGGAGTGTTGACAGGGTGCGTAATTCACCCCTCCACTTT,CAWSVDRVRNSPLHF
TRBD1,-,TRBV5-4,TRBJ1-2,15,TGTGCCAGCAGCCCAGATCAGGGGGCGGACTATGGCTACACCTTC,CASSPDQGADYGYTF
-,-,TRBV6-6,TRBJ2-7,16,TGTGCCAGCAGTTATTCGTTAAACAGGGACCCCTACGAGCAGTACTTC,CASSYSLNRDPYEQYF
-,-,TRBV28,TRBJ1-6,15,TGTGCCAGCAGTCCACTGGACAGAGCAAATTCACCCCTCCACTTT,CASSPLDRANSPLHF
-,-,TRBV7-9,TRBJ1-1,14,TGTGCCAGCAGCTTAAGAGGGCGAGAAACTGAAGCTTTCTTT,CASSLRGRETEAFF
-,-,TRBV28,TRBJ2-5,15,TGTGCCAGCAGTTTCCGAATGGGGCGGCAAGAGACCCAGTACTTC,CASSFRMGRQETQYF
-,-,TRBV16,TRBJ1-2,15,TGTGCCAGCAGCCAATCGTACACTGGCACTAATGGCTACACCTTC,CASSQSYTGTNGYTF
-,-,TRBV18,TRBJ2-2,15,TGTGCCAGCTCACCAATCGGGATGGGTACCGGGGAGCTGTTTTTT,CASSPIGMGTGELFF
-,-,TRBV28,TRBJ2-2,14,TGTGCCAGCACCTCAGGAGGGACCACCGGGGAGCTGTTTTTT,CASTSGGTTGELFF
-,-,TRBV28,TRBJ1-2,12,TGTGCCAGCAGACGGGAATTTTATGGCTACACCTTC,CASRREFYGYTF